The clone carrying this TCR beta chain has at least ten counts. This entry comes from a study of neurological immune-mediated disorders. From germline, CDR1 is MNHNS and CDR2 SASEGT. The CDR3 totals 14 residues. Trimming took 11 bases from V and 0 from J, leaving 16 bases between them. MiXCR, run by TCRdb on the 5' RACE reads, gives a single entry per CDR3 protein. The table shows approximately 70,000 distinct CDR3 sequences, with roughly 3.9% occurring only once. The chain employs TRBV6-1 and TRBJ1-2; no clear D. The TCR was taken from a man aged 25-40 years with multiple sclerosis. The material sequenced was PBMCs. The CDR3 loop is CAEAPGRTNYGYTF. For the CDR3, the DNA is TGTGCCGAGGCCCCAGGCCGTACTAACTATGGCTACACCTTC.